Given below is one TCR beta chain in context. Its specificity is not known. This record comes from a study of T cell repertoires in cytomegalovirus infection. Study overall: Matching HLA type, along with CMV infection, was indicated by public TCR beta signatures. General study points: Adding up the frequency of public TCR beta families identified people who carried CMV plus the relevant HLA. HLA-C-restricted CMV-specific TCR beta clonotypes were dominant in the ex vivo response.

MiXCR was run by TCRdb on the reads, yielding one entry per CDR3 protein. The sample lists roughly 190,000 distinct CDR3 sequences, roughly 9.8% seen once, with approximately 4.6% in the top ten. The sequence came from a human donor in good health (CMV status not recorded). Some clones in this sample may be carry-over from other donors' samples. The sample taken for sequencing was PBMCs.

CDR3: CSVEDPVGFGYTF. CDR3 sequence (DNA): TGCAGCGTTGAAGATCCCGTTGGGTTCGGCTACACCTTC. V gene TRBV29-1 combines with J gene TRBJ1-2; D is undetermined. The CDR3 totals 13 residues. V was pared by 0 bases and J by 8 bases, with 13 bases between. Germline lookup yields CDR1 SQVTM and CDR2 ANQGSEA.